This entry lists 14 T cell receptor beta chains sequenced from one sample in a study of radiotherapy plus CTLA-4 blockade in lung cancer. Repertoires were generated with immunoSEQ multiplex PCR, while TCRdb's copy carries only in-frame clones and drops some. In the table there are tens of thousands of clones, 60% to 85% of which are singletons. Here the sequenced sample was peripheral blood, taken from a patient treated with radiotherapy plus ipilimumab. Source of these receptors: a human donor with non-small cell lung cancer who had a partial response to radiotherapy plus ipilimumab. Some clones in this sample may be carry-over from other donors' samples.

This clone showed up many times. The chain employs TRBV21-1 and TRBJ1-5; the table names TRBD1, a call not compared with the DNA. TRBV21-1 is a documented pseudogene. The CDR3 length is 13 residues. CDR3 region: CASSKNRGSPQHF. Written as DNA, the CDR3 is TGTGCCAGCAGCAAGAACAGGGGCTCACCCCAGCATTTT.

About this clone itself: This specimen includes other DNA sequences encoding the same CDR3. This sequence joins TRBV18 and TRBJ2-7; the match to TRBD2 covers 11 bases. J lost 3 bases, V lost 3 bases, and 1 base had no gene match. This CDR3 is 14 amino acids long. Per the germline V gene, CDR1 is KGHSH and CDR2 is LQKENI. CDR3 in amino acids: CASSPTSGNYEQYF. CDR3 sequence (DNA): TGTGCCAGCTCACCGACTAGCGGGAACTACGAGCAGTACTTC.

The sample holds a few counts of this clone. The chain has TRBV23-1 and TRBJ1-5; 8 bases align to TRBD1. TRBV23-1 is labeled an ORF, and its function is uncertain. The CDR3 spans 17 residues. The J segment lost 0 bases and the V segment lost 10 bases, leaving 14 bases of the junction unmatched. The DNA of the CDR3 is TGCGCCATCCAACCGGGACAGGAGTTGCATAGCAATCAGCCCCAGCATTTT. Translation: CAIQPGQELHSNQPQHF.

This chain connects TRBV6-5 to TRBJ1-1; TRBD1 aligns across 7 bases. Germline V gives CDR1 MNHEY, CDR2 SVGAGI. The CDR3 consists of 15 residues. V was pared by 5 bases and J by 3 bases, with 9 bases of the junction left unmatched. This CDR3 is CASSKQGTHYTEAFF. The CDR3 DNA follows: TGTGCCAGCAGTAAACAGGGGACCCATTACACTGAAGCTTTCTTT.

V gene TRBV7-2 combines with J gene TRBJ2-5; D remains unclear. The V gene lost 2 bases and the J gene lost 2 bases, with 12 bases spanning the gap. CDR1 is SGHTA, CDR2 FQGNSA, per germline. This CDR3 is 15 amino acids long. The CDR3 here is CASSLSGTRQETQYF. The CDR3 bases are TGTGCCAGCAGCTTATCAGGAACTCGGCAAGAGACCCAGTACTTC.

The chain carries TRBV7-8 and TRBJ2-5; 7 bases match TRBD1. Trimming cost V 5 bases and J 1 base; bases outside gene matches: 10. This CDR3 is built from 16 residues. CDR1 and CDR2 (germline): SGHVS, FQNEAQ. CDR3 amino acids: CASSPREGQSQETQYF. For the CDR3, the DNA is TGTGCCAGCAGCCCCCGAGAGGGACAGAGCCAAGAGACCCAGTACTTC.

CDR3: CASSQSRGQETQYF. The CDR3, as DNA: TGTGCCAGCAGCCAATCGCGGGGGCAAGAGACCCAGTACTTC. The rearrangement links TRBV16 to TRBJ2-5; 7 bases line up with TRBD2. The germline CDR1 and CDR2 sequences are KGHSY and FQNENV. The trim removed 0 bases at V and 2 bases at J, leaving 0 bases unmatched. The CDR3 is 14 residues long.

The V gene is TRBV6-5, the J gene TRBJ2-5; 13 bases agree with TRBD2. The ends lost 6 bases at V and 3 bases at J; junction bases unmatched: 4. This CDR3 is built from 15 residues. Germline lookup yields CDR1 MNHEY and CDR2 SVGAGI. The CDR3 spells CASSVGTSGEETQYF. DNA for the CDR3: TGTGCCAGCAGCGTTGGGACTAGCGGGGAAGAGACCCAGTACTTC.

CDR3 bases: TGCGCCAGCAGCCTTTCACAGGGGTTACGGAATCAGCCCCAGCATTTT. Translation: CASSLSQGLRNQPQHF. The chain joins TRBV4-1 to TRBJ1-5, with 7 bases fitting TRBD1. CDR3 size: 16 residues. V lost 4 bases, J lost 4 bases, and 10 bases stayed unmatched. Germline CDR1 reads MGHRA; CDR2 reads YSYEKL.

This chain uses TRBV28 with TRBJ2-2; 7 positions match TRBD1. V shed 6 bases, J shed 4 bases, and the junction held 11 bases outside the gene matches. The CDR3 runs 16 residues. Germline CDR1 MDHEN, CDR2 SYDVKM. The CDR3 sequence: CASSSTGSTRTGELFF. The CDR3 bases are TGTGCCAGCAGCTCGACAGGGAGTACTCGCACCGGGGAGCTGTTTTTT.

J is TRBJ2-5 and V is TRBV30; perhaps TRBD2 as D (5 bases). CDR3 length: 13 residues. Looked up from germline, CDR1 is GTSNPN and CDR2 is SVGIG (reference sequence). The germline V and J ends were trimmed by 8 bases and 7 bases, with 20 bases remaining between them. Written as DNA, the CDR3 is TGTGCCGGAGGATCTGGGCCGAGTGGGACCCAGTACTTC. This codes for CAGGSGPSGTQYF.

This chain connects TRBV18 to TRBJ1-2; D perhaps matches TRBD1 (5 bases). V was trimmed by 3 bases and J by 1 base, leaving 21 bases between them. CDR3 length: 18 amino acids. CDR1 KGHSH and CDR2 LQKENI come from the germline V gene. CDR3 amino acids: CASSPTMVRQGLNYGYTF. CDR3 nucleotide sequence: TGTGCCAGCTCACCTACCATGGTTAGGCAGGGACTTAACTATGGCTACACCTTC.

The chain uses TRBV7-8 and TRBJ1-2; no definite D call. There are 14 residues in the CDR3. Germline-derived CDR1 and CDR2 are SGHVS and FQNEAQ. The germline V and J ends were trimmed by 2 bases and 4 bases, with 11 bases remaining between them. The CDR3 nucleotides are TGTGCCAGCAGCTTATCGGTAGGGAGCTATGGCTACACCTTC. Translated: CASSLSVGSYGYTF.

This chain joins TRBV7-9 and TRBJ2-7; a possible D gene is TRBD1 (7 bases). CDR3 size: 15 residues. V lost 2 bases and J lost 3, with 14 bases in between. CDR1 and CDR2 (germline): SEHNR, FQNEAQ (reference sequence). Here the CDR3 reads CASSLQGGSIYEQYF. The CDR3 DNA reads as TGTGCCAGCAGCTTACAGGGGGGATCAATCTACGAGCAGTACTTC.